The clone carrying this TCR beta chain was seen at least ten times. Whole blood was used without fractionation, so all unsorted peripheral T cells were included. The data are from a study of HIV-infected patients and healthy controls. 500 ng RNA was reverse transcribed with alpha and beta constant-region primers. Using multiplexing indices, alpha and beta chain libraries were generated apart by chain-specific third strand synthesis. TCRdb called the 5' RACE reads again in MiXCR, with one record for every CDR3 protein. The sample lists about 15,000 distinct CDR3 sequences, about 7% occurring once. The CDR3 consists of 12 residues. V lost 5 bases, J lost 8 bases, and 12 bases lay in between.

This clonotype was obtained from an adult in good health. This sequence joins TRBV12-3 or TRBV12-4 and TRBJ1-1, with D unresolved. Sequenced input: blood. This chain's CDR3 is CASSPRAKEAFF. DNA of the CDR3: TGTGCCAGCAGTCCCCGGGCCAAGGAAGCTTTCTTT.